This TCR beta chain was sequenced for a study of T-cell reconstitution after alpha-beta-depleted transplantation in children. The length of the CDR3 is 15 residues. In germline, CDR1 is SNHLY, CDR2 FYNNEI. It was with unique molecular identifiers that the TCRbeta library was prepared. TCRdb re-derived calls from the PCR reads in MiXCR, one entry per CDR3 protein. The sample lists about 640,000 distinct CDR3 sequences, 16% seen once, with approximately 1% in the top ten. Comments on this clonotype: One end of the junction is discordant with germline, which a read error may explain.

Here the sequenced sample was PBMCs from the stem cell graft donor, taken from the stem cell graft. The sequence was collected from a human donor who donated a stem cell graft to a child with acute myeloid leukemia. This sequence joins TRBV2 and TRBJ2-5; D not resolved. CDR3 region: CARSERKFGYETQYF. CDR3 sequence (DNA): TGTGCCAGAAGTGAGAGAAAGTTCGGGTATGAGACCCAGTACTTC.